The 30 T cell receptor beta chains given below trace back to one sample, sequenced in a study of PD-1 blockade in mismatch repair-deficient tumors. Method: immunoSEQ multiplex PCR; TCRdb's copy keeps in-frame clones and lacks some. Among roughly 120,000 clones listed, about three quarters were seen once. Sequencing was performed on peripheral blood, taken 60 weeks after starting pembrolizumab. Every receptor here comes from an adult with mismatch repair-deficient cancer.

To note about this clone: Other DNA sequences within the sample encode an identical CDR3. The rearrangement uses TRBV19 and TRBJ2-5; TRBD1 matches 9 bases. J lost 5 bases, V lost 9 bases, and 7 bases had no gene match. CDR1 LNHDA and CDR2 SQIVND come from the germline V gene (reference sequence). The CDR3 spans 13 residues. The CDR3 protein is CASSQGAGETQYF. DNA for the CDR3: TGTGCCAGCTCACAGGGGGCAGGGGAGACCCAGTACTTC.

The rearrangement uses TRBV6-5 and TRBJ2-5, with D unclear. The germline V and J ends were trimmed by 6 bases and 2 bases, with 10 bases remaining between them. Germline CDR1 is MNHEY and CDR2 is SVGAGI. CDR3 length equals 13 residues. CDR3 sequence (DNA): TGTGCCAGCAGGCGAACGGAGCAAGAGACCCAGTACTTC. As protein: CASRRTEQETQYF.

This clone showed up just once. The chain links TRBV11-3 to TRBJ2-3; 10 bases are a match to TRBD2. The CDR3 is 16 amino acids. Per the germline V gene, CDR1 is SGHNT and CDR2 is YENEEA. Trimming took 4 bases from V and 0 from J; bases not matched to a gene: 4. CDR3 in amino acids: CASSSGLAVSTDTQYF. In DNA, the CDR3 is TGTGCCAGCAGCTCCGGACTAGCGGTTAGCACAGATACGCAGTATTTT.

This sequence joins TRBV6-1 and TRBJ1-5, with TRBD1 as a possible D gene (5 bases). Trimming took 5 bases from V and 3 from J, leaving 11 bases between them. This CDR3 is built from 14 residues. The germline V gene has CDR1 MNHNS and CDR2 SASEGT. The CDR3 spells CASSLGGNNQPQHF. The CDR3 DNA follows: TGTGCCAGCAGTCTCGGGGGGAACAATCAGCCCCAGCATTTT.

This chain links TRBV5-4 with TRBJ1-1; D gene uncertain. V was pared by 1 base and J by 2 bases, with 9 bases between. Germline V gives CDR1 SGHNT, CDR2 YYREEE (reference sequence). The CDR3 totals 14 residues. CDR3 in DNA: TGTGCCAGCAGCTTGCCGGAGGCAAACACTGAAGCTTTCTTT. Encoded protein: CASSLPEANTEAFF.

V is TRBV27 and J is TRBJ2-7; D is possibly TRBD2 (7 bases). V lost 4 bases and J lost 7, with 17 bases in between. Germline V gene lookup returns CDR1 MNHEY and CDR2 SMNVEV (reference sequence). The CDR3 extends over 14 amino acids. The CDR3 DNA is TGTGCCAGCAGTTCGAGAGGGGGGGCGCAGGAGCAGTACTTC. Translated: CASSSRGGAQEQYF.

The CDR3 protein is CASSIREGSGLRPQHF. In nucleotides, the CDR3 is TGTGCCAGTAGTATCCGGGAGGGATCAGGTCTTCGTCCCCAGCATTTT. The chain recombines TRBV19 with TRBJ1-5; D gene ambiguous. Trimming left V 3 bases short and J 10 bases short, with 22 bases between. The CDR3 is made up of 16 amino acids. Germline V gene lookup returns CDR1 LNHDA and CDR2 SQIVND (reference sequence).

This chain joins TRBV6-1 and TRBJ2-7; TRBD1 matches 8 bases. Germline-derived CDR1 and CDR2 are MNHNS and SASEGT. The CDR3 runs 12 residues. Losses at the gene ends were 6 bases for V and 12 bases for J; bases not matched to a gene: 10. CDR3 amino acids: CASSRQGYLGYF. The DNA for the CDR3 is TGTGCCAGCAGCCGACAGGGGTACCTTGGGTACTTC.

The J gene is TRBJ2-1, the V gene TRBV7-3, with TRBD2 matching over 7 bases. This CDR3 has 15 residues. Germline V gene sequence: CDR1 SGHTA, CDR2 FQGTGA. V trimming: 0 bases; J trimming: 4 bases; junction bases outside the gene matches: 3. The CDR3, as DNA: TGTGCCAGCAGCTTAACGGGTAGCGGGTACAATGAGCAGTTCTTC. Translation: CASSLTGSGYNEQFF.

The chain links TRBV5-4 to TRBJ1-2; no definite D call. The CDR3 is made up of 14 amino acids. Germline CDR1 and CDR2: SGHNT and YYREEE (reference sequence). V was shortened by 1 base and J by 4 bases, with 11 bases between the two germline ends. The CDR3 nucleotides read TGTGCCAGCAGCTTGCCTCACGGTACCTATGGCTACACCTTC. Translation gives CASSLPHGTYGYTF.

As to this clone: The germline gene is not matched at one end of the junction; a read error may be the cause. The chain employs TRBV30 and TRBJ2-7, with a possible D match to TRBD2 (7 bases). The CDR3 extends over 15 amino acids. Looked up from germline, CDR1 is GTSNPN and CDR2 is SVGIG (reference sequence). CDR3 in DNA: TGTGCCTCGAGTAGGGGGGGGTGGAATCCCAACGAGCAGTACTTC. This codes for CASSRGGWNPNEQYF.

This chain joins TRBV10-1 and TRBJ2-7, with a tentative D call TRBD2 (5 bases). Germline assignment: CDR1 WNHNN and CDR2 SYGVQD (reference sequence). V dropped 0 bases and J dropped 2 bases, with 5 bases sitting between them. The CDR3 extends over 13 amino acids. CDR3 in amino acids: CASSESGTYEQYF. In DNA form, the CDR3 reads TGCGCCAGCAGTGAGTCCGGGACCTACGAGCAGTACTTC.

This chain uses TRBV5-4 with TRBJ2-2; TRBD1 might be the D (6 bases). Deletions cut 10 bases from V and 7 bases from J, with 11 bases between. The CDR3 sequence is 11 residues long. Germline V gene lookup returns CDR1 SGHNT and CDR2 YYREEE (reference sequence). The CDR3 sequence is CAGGEDGELFF. In DNA, the CDR3 is TGTGCCGGGGGCGAGGACGGGGAGCTGTTTTTT.

The chain joins TRBV30 to TRBJ2-7; possibly TRBD2 for D (6 bases). Germline assignment: CDR1 GTSNPN and CDR2 SVGIG (reference sequence). This CDR3 has 13 residues. V was pared by 3 bases and J by 2 bases, with 11 bases between. The CDR3 loop is CAWREGRTYEQYF. CDR3 bases: TGTGCCTGGAGGGAGGGGAGGACCTACGAGCAGTACTTC.

This clone was observed a single time. The chain links TRBV7-2 to TRBJ1-1; D unclear. CDR3 length equals 16 residues. Looked up from germline, CDR1 is SGHTA and CDR2 is FQGNSA. The ends were cut back, 5 bases at V and 5 bases at J, with 21 bases in the middle. The CDR3 reads CASSPSRPGLGTEAFF. The CDR3 DNA sequence: TGTGCCAGCAGCCCCTCCCGCCCCGGGTTGGGGACTGAAGCTTTCTTT.

The V and J genes are TRBV11-3 and TRBJ2-2; D is uncertain. Germline V lookup: CDR1 SGHNT, CDR2 YENEEA. The CDR3 covers 15 residues. Trimming removed 0 bases from V and 7 bases from J, with 12 bases in between. The chain's CDR3 is CASSLDRAGFGELFF. The DNA for the CDR3 is TGTGCCAGCAGCTTAGATCGGGCTGGATTCGGGGAGCTGTTTTTT. The variable domain in full, with the rest retrieved from reference TRBV11-3 and TRBJ2-2, is EAGVVQSPRYKIIEKKQPVAFWCNPISGHNTLYWYLQNLGQGPELLIRYENEEAVDDSQLPKDRFSAERLKGVDSTLKIQPAELGDSAVYLCASSLDRAGFGELFFGEGSRLTVL.

The rearrangement joins TRBV13 to TRBJ2-7; D is unclear. Trimming pared 0 bases from V and 4 bases from J, leaving 7 bases between. This CDR3 spans 13 amino acids. Germline V gene lookup returns CDR1 PRHDT and CDR2 FYEKMQ (reference sequence). DNA of the CDR3: TGTGCCAGCAGCTTAGGGCTAACATACGAGCAGTACTTC. Translated: CASSLGLTYEQYF.

This clone was counted only a few times. The chain uses TRBV12-5 and TRBJ2-2; 9 bases fit TRBD2. Unmatched junction bases numbered 7, after V lost 3 bases and J lost 5 bases. The CDR3 extends over 16 amino acids. Germline CDR1 reads LGHNT; CDR2 reads FRNRAP. For the CDR3, the DNA is TGTGCTAGTGGTTTTAGGCTAGCGGGAAATACCGGGGAGCTGTTTTTT. It codes for CASGFRLAGNTGELFF.

The CDR3: CSVLETGGGYEQYF. CDR3 coding DNA: TGCAGCGTCCTAGAGACAGGGGGCGGTTACGAGCAGTACTTC. The chain joins TRBV29-1 to TRBJ2-7, with TRBD1 matching 10 bases. After removal of 6 bases from V and 4 bases from J, the junction contained 9 bases not matched to a gene. The CDR3 is made up of 14 amino acids. CDR1 SQVTM and CDR2 ANQGSEA come from the germline V gene.

This clone occurred once. CDR3 sequence (DNA): TGTGCCAGCAGCTCGAACAGGGGCTCGAACACTGAAGCTTTCTTT. Its translation: CASSSNRGSNTEAFF. The chain is built from TRBV7-6 and TRBJ1-1; 7 bases match TRBD1. Germline CDR1 and CDR2: SGHVS and FNYEAQ. J gave up 1 base and V 4 bases, and 6 bases lay outside the gene matches. The CDR3 has 15 residues.

DNA for the CDR3: TGTGCCAGTATCCTGATGGCAACTAATGAAAAACTGTTTTTT. This gives the protein CASILMATNEKLFF. The chain recombines TRBV19 with TRBJ1-4; no definite D call. V lost 7 bases to trimming and J lost 0 bases, with 9 bases between them. This CDR3 has 14 amino acids. Germline CDR1 reads LNHDA; CDR2 reads SQIVND (reference sequence).

The J gene is TRBJ2-3, the V gene TRBV7-2; D is unclear. Germline lookup yields CDR1 SGHTA and CDR2 FQGNSA. The CDR3 is 18 amino acids. Trimming took 5 bases from V and 6 from J, leaving 27 bases between them. CDR3 sequence: CASSTQVGPLIFSDTQYF. In nucleotides, the CDR3 is TGTGCCAGCAGCACCCAGGTTGGGCCCCTCATTTTTTCCGATACGCAGTATTTT. Variable domain in full (rest from reference TRBV7-2 and TRBJ2-3): GAGVSQSPSNKVTEKGKDVELRCDPISGHTALYWYRQSLGQGLEFLIYFQGNSAPDKSGLPSDRFSAERTGGSVSTLTIQRTQQEDSAVYLCASSTQVGPLIFSDTQYFGPGTRLTVL.

This clone has more than one count but fewer than ten. V is TRBV14 and J is TRBJ2-7, with D possibly matching TRBD1 (6 bases). Germline V gene data show CDR1 as SGHDN and CDR2 as FVKESK. Deletions cut 2 bases from V and 1 base from J, with 24 bases between. The CDR3 is 19 residues long. CDR3 amino acids: CASSQMGAGAPTPSYEQYF. The DNA for the CDR3 is TGTGCCAGCAGCCAAATGGGGGCGGGTGCCCCGACCCCATCCTACGAGCAGTACTTC.

The V gene is TRBV5-1, the J gene TRBJ2-2; tentatively, D is TRBD1 (5 bases). This CDR3 comprises 13 residues. The ends were cut back, 4 bases at V and 6 bases at J, with 10 bases in the middle. The germline CDR1 and CDR2 sequences are SGHRS and YFSETQ. The CDR3, as DNA: TGCGCCAGCAGCGACCTAGGGGCCGGGGAGCTGTTTTTT. Protein product: CASSDLGAGELFF.

Only one count was recorded for this clone. The chain couples TRBV7-3 to TRBJ2-2; 9 bases align to TRBD1. Unmatched junction bases numbered 3, after V lost 5 bases and J lost 2 bases. CDR3 size: 15 residues. CDR1 and CDR2 from the germline V gene are SGHTA and FQGTGA. CDR3 protein: CASSPQGANTGELFF. In DNA, the CDR3 is TGTGCCAGCAGCCCACAGGGGGCCAACACCGGGGAGCTGTTTTTT.

The chain has TRBV7-6 and TRBJ2-3; the match to TRBD2 covers 8 bases. V gave up 2 bases and J gave up 5 bases; unmatched junction bases: 6. This CDR3 has 15 residues. The V gene's germline CDR1 is SGHVS and CDR2 FNYEAQ. In DNA form, the CDR3 reads TGTGCCAGCAGCTTAAGGCGGGAGGAAGGAGATACGCAGTATTTT. Protein product: CASSLRREEGDTQYF.

The chain employs TRBV7-9 and TRBJ2-1, with D hard to call. There are 16 residues in the CDR3. From germline, CDR1 is SEHNR and CDR2 FQNEAQ (reference sequence). V lost 2 bases, J lost 0 bases, and 11 bases lay in between. CDR3 DNA sequence: TGTGCCAGCAGCTTATGGCCAGGAAGCTCCTACAATGAGCAGTTCTTC. The encoded protein is CASSLWPGSSYNEQFF.

This clone has a single count. The genes are TRBV11-2 and TRBJ2-7, with D perhaps TRBD1 (6 bases). Germline V lookup: CDR1 SGHAT, CDR2 FQNNGV. Trimming shortened V by 5 bases and J by 12 bases, and 20 bases separated the two germline ends. The length of the CDR3 is 13 residues. Written as DNA, the CDR3 is TGTGCCAGCAGCCCTCCGGGACAACACCCACGGTACTTC. Translating it yields CASSPPGQHPRYF.

The J gene is TRBJ1-2, the V gene TRBV19, with 12 bases aligning to TRBD1. Trimming took 5 bases from V and 7 from J; bases not matched to a gene: 11. In germline, CDR1 is LNHDA, CDR2 SQIVND (reference sequence). CDR3 length equals 16 residues. The CDR3 here is CASSPGQGARSGGYTF. The CDR3 coding sequence is TGTGCCAGTAGTCCGGGACAGGGGGCGAGAAGTGGTGGCTACACCTTC.

The V gene is TRBV30, the J gene TRBJ2-7, with D maybe TRBD2 (5 bases). The germline CDR1 and CDR2 sequences are GTSNPN and SVGIG (reference sequence). Trimming left V 0 bases short and J 1 base short, with 7 bases between. The CDR3 has 13 residues. The chain's CDR3 is CAWSVTGSYEQYF. As DNA, the CDR3 is TGTGCCTGGAGTGTTACGGGGTCCTACGAGCAGTACTTC.